A selection of T cell receptor beta chains follows, all from one sample in a study of blood T cell repertoires in COVID-19. Using immunoSEQ multiplex PCR, the repertoire was profiled, and TCRdb retains in-frame clones only, with some absent. The table records around 70,000 clones, roughly 84% of them present only once. The sequenced material came from peripheral blood. The receptors come from a man aged 50 or older with active COVID-19. Both conserved end residues are part of each CDR3. D genes are given only for firm matches. Size tells how often a clone was seen (once, few, many) or the class of an expanded clone, and some rows leave it out.

>TRBJ2-3|NA|TRBV5-1|NA
TGCGCCAGCAGCTTGGCGACAGGCGCCACAGATACGCAGTATTTT
CASSLATGATDTQYF
>TRBJ2-7|NA|TRBV3-1/TRBV3-2|NA
TGTGCCAGCAGCCGAGATATTAGCTCCTACGAGCAGTACTTC
CASSRDISSYEQYF
>TRBJ1-2|NA|TRBV28|NA
TGTGCCAGCACCTTGGAAGGTCGGGGGTTCTATGGCTACACCTTC
CASTLEGRGFYGYTF
>TRBJ1-2|NA|TRBV5-4|TRBD1
TGTGCCAGCAGCCCGGGACAGGGGGTGGACGGCTACACCTTC
CASSPGQGVDGYTF
>TRBJ2-2|NA|TRBV30|NA
TGTGCCTGGAGTGTTTCGGTGCCCGGGGAGCTGTTTTTT
CAWSVSVPGELFF
>TRBJ1-5|once|TRBV2|TRBD1
TGTGCCAGCAGCTATGGGGGACAGAGCAATCAGCCCCAGCATTTT
CASSYGGQSNQPQHF
>TRBJ2-1|few|TRBV5-1|TRBD2
TGCGCCAGCAGCTTGGTACGGGGGGGTAACAATGAGCAGTTCTTC
CASSLVRGGNNEQFF
>TRBJ2-3|NA|TRBV7-8|NA
TGTGCCAGCAGTATCCGGGACCCTGGGCGGGGAGTGGCAGATACGCAGTATTTT
CASSIRDPGRGVADTQYF
>TRBJ2-1|NA|TRBV24-1|TRBD1
TGTGCCACCAGTGATCGGGACAGGGGACGCGATGAGCAGTTCTTC
CATSDRDRGRDEQFF
>TRBJ2-6|NA|TRBV5-5|NA
TGTGCCAGCAGCTTGGCCGCGGGGACAGAATACTCTGGGGCCAACGTCCTGACTTTC
CASSLAAGTEYSGANVLTF
>TRBJ2-1|NA|TRBV24-1|NA
TGTGCCACCAGTGATTTCCCCAGGCTCAATCAGTTCTTC
CATSDFPRLNQFF
>TRBJ2-7|NA|TRBV4-3|TRBD2
TGCGCCAGCAGCCGCCAGCGGGAGATTGCCTACGAGCAGTACTTC
CASSRQREIAYEQYF
>TRBJ2-2|NA|TRBV5-1|TRBD2
TGCGCCAGCAGCTTGGCTAGCGGGAGCGGCGGGGAGCTGTTTTTT
CASSLASGSGGELFF
>TRBJ1-3|NA|TRBV12-3/TRBV12-4|TRBD1
TGTGCCAGCAGGGACAGGGATAACACCATATATTTT
CASRDRDNTIYF
>TRBJ2-3|NA|TRBV9|NA
TGTGCCAGCAGCGTAGAACTAGCCAAAAGCACAGATACGCAGTATTTT
CASSVELAKSTDTQYF
>TRBJ2-7|NA|TRBV18|TRBD2
TGTGCCAGCTCACCACCGGGGGGGATGTACGAGCAGTACTTC
CASSPPGGMYEQYF
>TRBJ1-6|NA|TRBV5-8|NA
TGTGCCAGCAGCGGGGGCCCTGTCAGGCGCTCCTATAATTCACCCCTCCACTTT
CASSGGPVRRSYNSPLHF
>TRBJ1-2|NA|TRBV6-5|NA
TGTGCCAGCAGACTGAGCGTGAACTATGGCTACACCTTC
CASRLSVNYGYTF
>TRBJ1-2|NA|TRBV19|NA
TGTGCCAGTGGACAGTTTAACTATGGCTACACCTTC
CASGQFNYGYTF
>TRBJ1-1|NA|TRBV9|NA
TGTGCCAGCAGCGTAGGGTCTGTTCGGTTGAACACTGAAGCTTTCTTT
CASSVGSVRLNTEAFF
>TRBJ1-2|NA|TRBV19|TRBD1
TGTGCCAGTAGTACCCGGGACAGCTATGGCTACACCTTC
CASSTRDSYGYTF
>TRBJ1-2|NA|TRBV7-3|NA
TGTGCCAGCAGCTTACGGTCAGGAGGGTACATCTATGGCTACACCTTC
CASSLRSGGYIYGYTF
>TRBJ2-5|NA|TRBV7-2|TRBD1
TGTGCCAGCAGTCGGGGGCGAGGACAGGGTGGGGAAGAGACCCAGTACTTC
CASSRGRGQGGEETQYF
>TRBJ1-1|NA|TRBV29-1|NA
TGCAGCGTTGGAAAGGCCTGGGAGGACACTGAAGCTTTCTTT
CSVGKAWEDTEAFF
>TRBJ2-1|NA|TRBV29-1|TRBD2
TGCAGCGTTGAAGACGAACTAGCGGGCGCCTACAATGAGCAGTTCTTC
CSVEDELAGAYNEQFF
>TRBJ2-3|NA|TRBV3-1/TRBV3-2|TRBD2
TGTGCCAGCAGCCAAGGACTAGCGGCGGCAGATACGCAGTATTTT
CASSQGLAAADTQYF
>TRBJ1-4|NA|TRBV4-3|NA
TGCGCCAGCGGCACAGGTCGAACTAATGAAAAACTGTTTTTT
CASGTGRTNEKLFF